These T cell receptor beta chains were read from a single sample in a study of T cell responses to AZD1222 COVID-19 vaccine. Sequencing was performed with immunoSEQ multiplex PCR; in TCRdb, only in-frame clones are kept and a portion is missing. The sample lists about 140,000 clones, approximately 90% occurring once. Sequencing was performed on peripheral blood, taken 28 days after the second AZD1222 dose. All receptors come from an adult who received the AZD1222 COVID-19 vaccine. The CDR3 runs from the conserved cysteine through the conserved F or W. Each record gives: J gene, V gene, D gene, clone size, CDR3 DNA, CDR3 protein. A D gene is named only where the DNA matches it firmly. Size is omitted from some rows. Given values are once, few, many or a class for expanded clones.

TRBJ1-1	TRBV3-1/TRBV3-2	.	.	TGTGCCAGCAGCCATGAGGGAAGCACTGAAGCTTTCTTT	CASSHEGSTEAFF
TRBJ2-3	TRBV5-4	TRBD1	.	TGTGCCAGCAGTCGGGACAGCCCCACAGATACGCAGTATTTT	CASSRDSPTDTQYF
TRBJ1-1	TRBV29-1	.	once	TGCAGCGCAAGACAGGCAGGGACTGAAGCTTTCTTT	CSARQAGTEAFF
TRBJ1-5	TRBV28	TRBD1	.	TGTGCCAGCAGGCCCCCGGGACAGGGGTATCAGCCCCAGCATTTT	CASRPPGQGYQPQHF
TRBJ1-1	TRBV6-1	.	.	TGTGCCAGCAGTGAAGATGTCGGTGAAGCTTTCTTT	CASSEDVGEAFF
TRBJ1-6	TRBV7-2	TRBD1	.	TGTGCCAGCAGCCCTACAGGGGCTCTCCGCTATAATTCACCCCTCCACTTT	CASSPTGALRYNSPLHF
TRBJ1-1	TRBV28	TRBD1	.	TGTGCCACCGCGGGACAGGGGAGGCCAGCTTTCTTT	CATAGQGRPAFF
TRBJ1-2	TRBV3-1/TRBV3-2	.	once	TGTGCCAGCAGCCGACAGTATGACTATGGCTACACCTTC	CASSRQYDYGYTF
TRBJ1-2	TRBV6-5	.	.	TGTGCCAGCAGTTACTCCCAGATGAGAGGCGGCTACACCTTC	CASSYSQMRGGYTF
TRBJ2-6	TRBV9	TRBD2	.	TGTGCCAGCAGCGGACTAGCGGGGGCGTCTGGGGCCAACGTCCTGACTTTC	CASSGLAGASGANVLTF
TRBJ2-7	TRBV7-9	.	.	TGTGCCAGCGGGAGGGGGTACGAGCAGTACTTC	CASGRGYEQYF
TRBJ1-2	TRBV9	TRBD1	once	TGTGCCAGCAGCCCGCGACAGGGGGCGGACTATGGCTACACCTTC	CASSPRQGADYGYTF
TRBJ1-4	TRBV5-1	.	.	TGCGCCAGCAGCTTCGAAAGTAATGAAAAACTGTTTTTT	CASSFESNEKLFF
TRBJ1-2	TRBV12-3/TRBV12-4	.	.	TGTGCCAGCAGTTTAGCACCAAGGTATGGCTACACCTTC	CASSLAPRYGYTF
TRBJ1-5	TRBV6-5	.	.	TGTGCCAGCAGTTCGGGGTATGAGAATCAGCCCCAGCATTTT	CASSSGYENQPQHF
TRBJ1-4	TRBV27	.	.	TGTGCCAGCAGCTTGACCACCTATAATGAAAAACTGTTTTTT	CASSLTTYNEKLFF
TRBJ2-2	TRBV28	.	.	TGTGCCAGCAGTTTAAAAATCGGGGGCTCGAACACCGGGGAGCTGTTTTTT	CASSLKIGGSNTGELFF
TRBJ2-7	TRBV3-1/TRBV3-2	.	.	TGTGCCAGCAGCCAAGTACTTAGCCTGTCCGCCACCTACGAGCAGTACTTC	CASSQVLSLSATYEQYF
TRBJ2-2	TRBV4-1	.	.	TGCGCCAGCAGCCAGGAGGACGGCGGGACCGGGGAGCTGTTTTTT	CASSQEDGGTGELFF
TRBJ1-3	TRBV6-1	.	.	TGTGCCAGCAGTGAAAGTGCGGGGCTCGGAAACACCATATATTTT	CASSESAGLGNTIYF
TRBJ2-2	TRBV5-5	.	.	TGTGCCAGCAGCTTGGACCGCGGGGAGCTGTTTTTT	CASSLDRGELFF
TRBJ1-1	TRBV27	.	once	TGTGCCAGCAGTTCTGAGACGGTGAACACTGAAGCTTTCTTT	CASSSETVNTEAFF
TRBJ2-1	TRBV7-9	TRBD2	.	TGTGCCAGCAGGCCTACAAGCGGGGCTCACTACAATGAGCAGTTCTTC	CASRPTSGAHYNEQFF
TRBJ2-7	TRBV28	TRBD1	.	TGTGCCAGCAATCTACTAGGACAGGGCTACGAGCAGTACTTC	CASNLLGQGYEQYF
TRBJ2-4	TRBV2	.	once	TGTGCCAGCAGTAGGGGACCAGGCATTCAGTACTTC	CASSRGPGIQYF
TRBJ2-2	TRBV18	TRBD1	.	TGTGCCAGCTCACAGGACAGGCGGCGGTCCGGGGAGCTGTTTTTT	CASSQDRRRSGELFF
TRBJ1-2	TRBV12-3/TRBV12-4	TRBD1	few	TGTGCCAGCCCGGGAACGGGACAGGCCACCTTC	CASPGTGQATF
TRBJ1-2	TRBV19	TRBD1	.	TGTGCCAGTAGTGACCGGGACAGGGGGTATGGCTACACCTTC	CASSDRDRGYGYTF
TRBJ1-6	TRBV6-2/TRBV6-3	.	once	TGTGCCAGCAGTTACCGGCCACCGGCCCTCCACTTT	CASSYRPPALHF
TRBJ2-7	TRBV5-1	TRBD2	.	TGCGCCAGCAGCTTGGAAGCATCTACGGGAGGGCTACCCCCCTACGAGCAGTACTTC	CASSLEASTGGLPPYEQYF
TRBJ2-1	TRBV28	.	.	TGTGCCAGCAGTTCACAGGGCTACAATGAGCAGTTCTTC	CASSSQGYNEQFF
TRBJ2-1	TRBV7-2	.	.	TGTGCCAGCAGCGACGGGCCCGCCTACAATGAGCAGTTCTTC	CASSDGPAYNEQFF
TRBJ2-1	TRBV9	.	.	TGTGCCAGCAGCGTATTAGGGGGACCCTCCTACAATGAGCAGTTCTTC	CASSVLGGPSYNEQFF
TRBJ2-5	TRBV6-2/TRBV6-3	TRBD2	.	TGTGCCAGCAGTTACGGAGGACTAGATACCGAGACCCAGTACTTC	CASSYGGLDTETQYF
TRBJ2-1	TRBV5-4	.	.	TGTGCCAGCAGCTCCGTTCCCTCAGATGAGCAGTTCTTC	CASSSVPSDEQFF
TRBJ2-1	TRBV6-6	.	.	TGTGCCAGCAGTTACAGGAATGAGCAGTTCTTC	CASSYRNEQFF
TRBJ1-5	TRBV19	TRBD1	.	TGTGCCAGTAGTCCAGGGGGCGGGGGCAATCAGCCCCAGCATTTT	CASSPGGGGNQPQHF
TRBJ2-5	TRBV24-1	.	.	TGTGCCACCAGTGAGGGGGGGACTGGCCGACAGGGGACCCAGTACTTC	CATSEGGTGRQGTQYF
TRBJ2-1	TRBV18	TRBD2	.	TGTGCCAGCTCACCCAACCTAGCGGGTCAAAATGAGCAGTTCTTC	CASSPNLAGQNEQFF
TRBJ2-7	TRBV19	.	.	TGTGCCAGTGGAGGCAGGGCTCACTACGAGCAGTACTTC	CASGGRAHYEQYF
TRBJ1-5	TRBV29-1	.	once	TGCAGCGTTGGAGGGGCCGATCAGCCCCAGCATTTT	CSVGGADQPQHF
TRBJ1-5	TRBV7-9	.	.	TGTGCCAGCAGCTCATCCCGTGCGGGCCAGGGGAATCAGCCCCAGCATTTT	CASSSSRAGQGNQPQHF
TRBJ2-3	TRBV5-5	TRBD1	.	TGTGCCAGCAGCCGAAGTCGGACAGGGGGCTTGGATACGCAGTATTTT	CASSRSRTGGLDTQYF
TRBJ2-1	TRBV7-9	.	.	TGTGCCAGCAGCTTACAAAACTCCTACAATGAGCAGTTCTTC	CASSLQNSYNEQFF
TRBJ1-6	TRBV18	.	.	TGTGCCAGCTCACCAACCCCAGGGTTTTCACCCCTCCACTTT	CASSPTPGFSPLHF
TRBJ1-1	TRBV6-5	TRBD1	.	TGTGCCAGCAGGCGGACAGGGGGGACGACTGAAGCTTTCTTT	CASRRTGGTTEAFF
TRBJ1-2	TRBV7-2	.	.	TGTGCCAGCACCTTTATAGACAGACTCAACTATGGCTACACCTTC	CASTFIDRLNYGYTF
TRBJ2-1	TRBV28	.	.	TGTGCCAGCAGCGGCGCGCAGGGTTACAATGAGCAGTTCTTC	CASSGAQGYNEQFF
TRBJ2-7	TRBV5-6	.	.	TGTGCCAGCAGCTGGGAGATCCGGGGGAGCCAGGAAGAGCAGTACTTC	CASSWEIRGSQEEQYF